The 5 T cell receptor beta chains below come from one sample, sequenced in a study of graft-versus-host responses after intestinal transplantation. The data were produced by immunoSEQ multiplex PCR, yet TCRdb's version contains in-frame clones alone and is incomplete. This sample has 86,000 or so clones, with 80% to 95% found just once. What these receptors recognize is not known. The source was unstimulated CD8+ T cells sorted from spleen or lymph node cells, collected before intestinal transplant. These receptors were taken from a human donor who received an intestinal transplant.

V usage is TRBV4-2 and J usage is TRBJ2-3; 13 nucleotides align to TRBD2. This CDR3 spans 16 amino acids. CDR1 and CDR2 (germline): LGHNA, YNFKEQ. V lost 0 bases to trimming and J lost 6 bases; unmatched junction nucleotides: 3. CDR3 nucleotides: TGTGCCAGCAGCCAAGAGGGACTAGCGGGGTATGATACGCAGTATTTT. Encoded protein: CASSQEGLAGYDTQYF.

This chain uses TRBV10-2 with TRBJ2-1, with TRBD2 matching 11 bases. Losses at the gene ends were 8 bases for V and 8 bases for J; bases not matched to a gene: 11. Germline CDR1 reads WSHSY; CDR2 reads SAAADI. The CDR3 is 15 amino acids. The CDR3 DNA follows: TGCGCCAGCCACCCTGTGACTAGCGGGGTTGATGAGCAGTTCTTC. It specifies CASHPVTSGVDEQFF.

The chain joins TRBV2 to TRBJ2-1; tentative D call: TRBD2 (7 bases). Germline V gives CDR1 SNHLY, CDR2 FYNNEI. The ends were cut back, 10 bases at V and 1 base at J, with 17 bases in the middle. The CDR3 loop spans 15 amino acids. In DNA form, the CDR3 reads TGTGCCAACAAGGGGGGGGGATTATCCTACAATGAGCAGTTCTTC. Its protein is CANKGGGLSYNEQFF.

The CDR3 DNA reads TGCAGCGTTGTACTAGCGGACTCCTACGAGCAGTACTTC. It specifies CSVVLADSYEQYF. The chain joins TRBV29-1 to TRBJ2-7; 8 bases align to TRBD2. The germline gives CDR1 SQVTM, CDR2 ANQGSEA. The CDR3 is 13 residues long. With 4 bases clipped from V and 0 bases from J, the junction kept 2 bases outside the gene matches.

The V call is TRBV6-5, the J call TRBJ1-4; D may be TRBD1 (5 bases). Trimming cost V 5 bases and J 16 bases, with 20 bases left between them. This CDR3 region has 13 residues. Germline V gene sequence: CDR1 MNHEY, CDR2 SVGAGI. As DNA, the CDR3 is TGTGCCAGCAGTGGGACTGCCCTGGGGACCTGGTTTTTT. Its protein product is CASSGTALGTWFF.